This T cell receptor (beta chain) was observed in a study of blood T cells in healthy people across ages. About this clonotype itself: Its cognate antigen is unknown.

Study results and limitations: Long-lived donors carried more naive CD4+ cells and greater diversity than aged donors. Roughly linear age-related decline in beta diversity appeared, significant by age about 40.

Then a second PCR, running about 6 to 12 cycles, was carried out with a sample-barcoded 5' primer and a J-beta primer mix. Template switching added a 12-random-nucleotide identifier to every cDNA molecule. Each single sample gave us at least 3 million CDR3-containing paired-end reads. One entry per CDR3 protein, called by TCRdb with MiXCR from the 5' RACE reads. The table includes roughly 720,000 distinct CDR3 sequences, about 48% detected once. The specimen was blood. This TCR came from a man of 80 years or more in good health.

The CDR3 DNA is TGCAGTGCCCCAGGGGCGCAAGAGACCCAGTACTTC. Residues: CSAPGAQETQYF. This chain connects TRBV20-1 to TRBJ2-5, with D maybe TRBD1 (6 bases). The germline V gene encodes CDR1 DFQATT and CDR2 SNEGSKA (reference sequence). The CDR3 has 12 amino acids. V dropped 6 bases and J dropped 2 bases, with 10 bases sitting between them.